These 16 T cell receptor beta chains originate from one sample sequenced in a study of T cells in Graves' hyperthyroidism and ophthalmopathy. RNA transcripts yielded amplified TCR beta CDR3 regions. The TCR CDR3 first-round RT-PCR relied on the HTBI primer set. TCRdb redid the calling of the multiplex PCR reads with MiXCR, one entry per CDR3 protein. The sample contains roughly 530,000 distinct CDR3 sequences, under 20% of which appear only once. The sequencing input was blood. These TCRs come from a woman between 18 and 30 years old with Graves' ophthalmopathy.

Here the CDR3 reads CASSRGQGPNSPLHF. The CDR3, as DNA: TGCGCCAGCAGCCGAGGACAGGGGCCCAATTCACCCCTCCACTTT. V and J are TRBV4-3 and TRBJ1-6; TRBD1 agrees at 9 bases. CDR1 LGHNA and CDR2 YSLEER come from the germline V gene. The CDR3 totals 15 residues. With 4 bases clipped from V and 7 bases from J, the junction kept 5 bases outside the gene matches.

The sample holds many counts of this clonotype. The CDR3 DNA reads TGCAGTGCTAGACCGGGACTGCACACAGATACGCAGTATTTT. Encoded protein: CSARPGLHTDTQYF. J is TRBJ2-3 and V is TRBV20-1, with D tentatively TRBD2 (6 bases). The CDR3 consists of 14 residues. Germline V gene sequence: CDR1 DFQATT, CDR2 SNEGSKA (reference sequence). Deletions cut 2 bases from V and 2 bases from J, with 11 bases between.

This clonotype has a count of ten or more. This chain links TRBV28 with TRBJ1-5; TRBD1 agrees at 7 bases. Germline CDR1 MDHEN, CDR2 SYDVKM. V was clipped by 6 bases and J by 1 base; unmatched bases: 12. There are 17 residues in the CDR3. This chain's CDR3 is CASRVQQGTVSNQPQHF. The CDR3 nucleotides read TGTGCCAGCAGAGTTCAACAGGGGACGGTAAGCAATCAGCCCCAGCATTTT.

This clonotype showed up just a few times. The chain joins TRBV4-2 to TRBJ2-1, with D perhaps matching TRBD1 (5 bases). The CDR3 is 18 residues long. V lost 4 bases and J lost 8, with 27 bases in between. In germline, CDR1 is LGHNA, CDR2 YNFKEQ. CDR3 coding DNA: TGTGCCAGCAGCCCCCCCGCCCCCAGACAGCACAGGATTGATGAGCAGTTCTTC. The encoded protein is CASSPPAPRQHRIDEQFF.

This clonotype showed up just a few times. The rearrangement joins TRBV6-5 to TRBJ1-1; no clear D. The CDR3 has 14 amino acids. CDR1 is MNHEY and CDR2 is SVGAGI in the germline V gene. The ends were cut back, 6 bases at V and 3 bases at J, with 14 bases in the middle. The CDR3 DNA sequence: TGTGCCAGCAGGACATCGAGGAGACACACTGAAGCTTTCTTT. Translated, it gives CASRTSRRHTEAFF.

On this clonotype: A much larger clonotype is one base distant, so this may be a read error. The chain has TRBV6-2 or TRBV6-3 and TRBJ1-2; no clear D. The germline gives CDR1 MNHEY, CDR2 SVGEGT. CDR3 length: 11 amino acids. Trimming removed 2 bases from V and 8 bases from J, with 6 bases in between. The CDR3 spells CASSYQGGYTF. CDR3 nucleotides: TGTGCCAGCAGTTACCAAGGGGGCTACACCTTC.

The chain is built from TRBV28 and TRBJ2-7; the match to TRBD2 covers 8 bases. In germline, CDR1 is MDHEN, CDR2 SYDVKM. Losses at the gene ends were 7 bases for V and 6 bases for J; bases not matched to a gene: 11. The CDR3 extends over 14 amino acids. The CDR3 bases are TGTGCCAGCACCGGGGGGGTAGGGGTGGGCGAGCAGTACTTC. It codes for CASTGGVGVGEQYF.

This clonotype was detected ten times or more. CDR3 nucleotides: TGTGCCTGGACAGGGGGAAGCGAGCAGTACTTC. Its translation is CAWTGGSEQYF. This rearrangement joins TRBV30 to TRBJ2-7; 7 bases match TRBD1. Germline assignment: CDR1 GTSNPN and CDR2 SVGIG (reference sequence). V was clipped by 4 bases and J by 6 bases; unmatched bases: 3. The CDR3 consists of 11 residues.

This clonotype was counted many times. The chain combines TRBV3-1 with TRBJ1-6; D not certain. The CDR3 is 17 amino acids. Looked up from germline, CDR1 is LGHDT and CDR2 is YNNKEL (reference sequence). V lost 2 bases and J lost 0, with 11 bases in between. This chain's CDR3 is CASSQMPPSSYNSPLHF. The CDR3 nucleotides read TGTGCCAGCAGCCAAATGCCGCCCAGCTCCTATAATTCACCCCTCCACTTT.

This clonotype has a count of ten or more. The chain joins TRBV5-6 to TRBJ2-3, with 7 bases aligning to TRBD2. Germline assignment: CDR1 SGHDT and CDR2 YYEEEE. V gave up 3 bases and J gave up 6 bases; unmatched junction bases: 10. The CDR3 runs to 15 residues. CDR3 amino acids: CASSYYGTISDTQYF. DNA of the CDR3: TGTGCCAGCAGCTACTACGGGACTATTAGCGATACGCAGTATTTT.

This clonotype was found a few times. CDR3 residues: CSGEGRERTDTQYF. CDR3 bases: TGCAGTGGGGAGGGGCGGGAACGCACAGATACGCAGTATTTT. This rearrangement joins TRBV20-1 to TRBJ2-3; 7 nucleotides align to TRBD2. The CDR3 covers 14 residues. After removal of 7 bases from V and 1 base from J, the junction contained 8 bases not matched to a gene. The V gene's germline CDR1 is DFQATT and CDR2 SNEGSKA (reference sequence).

This clonotype was detected many times. This chain uses TRBV3-2 with TRBJ1-1. TRBV3-2 is described as a pseudogene. The CDR3 is 15 amino acids. CDR3 DNA: TGTGCCAGCAGCCAACTCCAACAACAGAACACTGAAGCTTTCTTT. Protein product: CASSQLQQQNTEAFF.

This clonotype was seen ten or more times. The chain couples TRBV20-1 to TRBJ1-2, with a possible D match to TRBD1 (6 bases). This CDR3 region has 13 residues. V was clipped by 6 bases and J by 2 bases, with 13 bases between them. Germline lookup yields CDR1 DFQATT and CDR2 SNEGSKA (reference sequence). As DNA, the CDR3 is TGCAGTGCGCTGACAGGTCTCAACTATGGCTACACCTTC. Residues: CSALTGLNYGYTF.

Turning to this clonotype: One base away lies a much larger clone, so this may be a sequencing read error. The chain couples TRBV28 to TRBJ2-1, with TRBD2 as a possible D gene (6 bases). CDR3 length: 16 residues. Germline values: CDR1 MDHEN, CDR2 SYDVKM. V lost 6 bases and J lost 0, with 15 bases in between. Here the CDR3 reads CASSHNPGSSYNEQFF. The DNA of the CDR3 is TGTGCCAGCAGCCATAACCCCGGGAGCTCCTACAATGAGCAGTTCTTC.

This clonotype has a count of ten or more. This chain joins TRBV3-2 and TRBJ2-7. TRBV3-2 has pseudogene status. This CDR3 is 13 amino acids long. CDR3 sequence reads: CASSQDSPYEQYF. The CDR3 nucleotides are TGTGCCAGCAGCCAAGATAGCCCCTACGAGCAGTACTTC.

The gene calls are TRBV6-1 and TRBJ1-5; 9 bases match TRBD1. J was trimmed by 7 bases and V by 6 bases; bases with no gene match: 10. The CDR3 contains 15 residues. Per germline, CDR1 MNHNS and CDR2 SASEGT. In DNA, the CDR3 is TGTGCCAGCAGAGAGATGACAGGGGGGGACCAGCCCCAGCATTTT. Protein sequence: CASREMTGGDQPQHF.